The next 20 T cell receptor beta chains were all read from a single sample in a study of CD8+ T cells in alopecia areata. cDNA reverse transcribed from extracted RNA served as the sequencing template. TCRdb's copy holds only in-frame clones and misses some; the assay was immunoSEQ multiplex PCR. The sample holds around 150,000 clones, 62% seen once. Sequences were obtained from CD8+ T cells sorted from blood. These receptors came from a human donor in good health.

The CDR3 protein is CASSTRVTGQGADGNTIYF. CDR3 coding DNA: TGCGCCAGCAGCACGCGAGTTACAGGACAGGGGGCGGATGGAAACACCATATATTTT. The V call is TRBV4-1, the J call TRBJ1-3; TRBD1 matches at 11 bases. The V gene's germline CDR1 is MGHRA and CDR2 YSYEKL. V was pared by 5 bases and J by 3 bases, with 15 bases of the junction left unmatched. The CDR3 runs to 19 residues.

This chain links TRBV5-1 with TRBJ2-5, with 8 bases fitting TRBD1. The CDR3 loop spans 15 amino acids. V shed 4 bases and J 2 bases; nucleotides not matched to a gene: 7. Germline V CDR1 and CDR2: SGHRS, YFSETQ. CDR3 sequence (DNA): TGCGCCAGCAGCGAGACAGGGGCCTATCAAGAGACCCAGTACTTC. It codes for CASSETGAYQETQYF.

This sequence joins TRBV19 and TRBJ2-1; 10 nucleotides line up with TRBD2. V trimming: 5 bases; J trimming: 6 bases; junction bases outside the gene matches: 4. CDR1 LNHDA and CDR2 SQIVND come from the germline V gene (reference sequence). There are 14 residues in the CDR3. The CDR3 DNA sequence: TGTGCCAGTAGTCTAGCGGGAGCATTCAATGAGCAGTTCTTC. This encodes CASSLAGAFNEQFF.

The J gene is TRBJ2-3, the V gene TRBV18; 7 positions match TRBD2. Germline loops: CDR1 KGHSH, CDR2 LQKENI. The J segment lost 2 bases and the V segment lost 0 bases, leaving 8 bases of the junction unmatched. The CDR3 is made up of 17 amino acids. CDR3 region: CASSPPRSGSHTDTQYF. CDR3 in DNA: TGTGCCAGCTCACCACCGCGTAGCGGGTCCCACACAGATACGCAGTATTTT.

DNA for the CDR3: TGTGCCAGCAGTGTATCTAGCGGGCCCACCTACGAGCAGTACTTC. Protein sequence: CASSVSSGPTYEQYF. The rearrangement joins TRBV2 to TRBJ2-7; 8 bases map to TRBD2. The CDR3 extends over 15 amino acids. Per the germline V gene, CDR1 is SNHLY and CDR2 is FYNNEI. V gave up 4 bases and J gave up 2 bases; unmatched junction bases: 7.

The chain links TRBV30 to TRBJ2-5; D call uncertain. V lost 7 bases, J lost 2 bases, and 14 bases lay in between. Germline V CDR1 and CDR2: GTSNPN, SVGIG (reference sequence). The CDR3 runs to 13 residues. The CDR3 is CAFEDLGQETQYF. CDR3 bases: TGTGCCTTTGAGGACCTGGGGCAAGAGACCCAGTACTTC.

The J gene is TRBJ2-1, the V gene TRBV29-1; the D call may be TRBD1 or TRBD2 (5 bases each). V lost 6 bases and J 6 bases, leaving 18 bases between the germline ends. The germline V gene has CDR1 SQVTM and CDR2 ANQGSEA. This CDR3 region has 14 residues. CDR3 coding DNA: TGCAGCGTCCCCAACCAGGGAGCAGGCAATGAGCAGTTCTTC. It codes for CSVPNQGAGNEQFF.

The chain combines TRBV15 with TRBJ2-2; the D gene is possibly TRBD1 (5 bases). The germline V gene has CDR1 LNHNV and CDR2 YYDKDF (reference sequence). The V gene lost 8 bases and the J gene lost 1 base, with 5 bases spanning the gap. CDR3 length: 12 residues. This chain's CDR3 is CATQGNTGELFF. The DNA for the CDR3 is TGTGCCACCCAGGGGAACACCGGGGAGCTGTTTTTT.

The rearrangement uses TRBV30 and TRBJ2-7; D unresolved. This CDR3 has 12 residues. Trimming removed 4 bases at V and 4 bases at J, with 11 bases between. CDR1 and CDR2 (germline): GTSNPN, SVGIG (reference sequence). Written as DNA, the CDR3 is TGTGCCTGGAAAGGAGCCGAGTACGAGCAGTACTTC. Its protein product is CAWKGAEYEQYF.

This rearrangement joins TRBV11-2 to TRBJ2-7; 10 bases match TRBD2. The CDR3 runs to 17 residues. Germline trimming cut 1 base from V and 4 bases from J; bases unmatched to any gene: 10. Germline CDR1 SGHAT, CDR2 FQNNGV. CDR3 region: CASSLVPVAGGIYEQYF. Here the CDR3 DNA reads TGTGCCAGCAGCTTAGTACCAGTAGCGGGAGGAATTTACGAGCAGTACTTC.

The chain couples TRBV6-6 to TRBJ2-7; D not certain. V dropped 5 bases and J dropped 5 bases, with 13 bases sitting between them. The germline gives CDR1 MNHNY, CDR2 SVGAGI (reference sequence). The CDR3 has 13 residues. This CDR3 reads CASSPLAWHEQYF. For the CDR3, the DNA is TGTGCCAGCAGTCCCCTCGCGTGGCACGAGCAGTACTTC.

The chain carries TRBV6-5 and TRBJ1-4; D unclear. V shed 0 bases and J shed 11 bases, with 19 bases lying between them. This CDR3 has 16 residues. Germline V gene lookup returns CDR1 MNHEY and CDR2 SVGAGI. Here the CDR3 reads CASSYSVGRGDAKLFF. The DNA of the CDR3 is TGTGCCAGCAGTTACTCTGTCGGGCGCGGGGATGCTAAACTGTTTTTT.

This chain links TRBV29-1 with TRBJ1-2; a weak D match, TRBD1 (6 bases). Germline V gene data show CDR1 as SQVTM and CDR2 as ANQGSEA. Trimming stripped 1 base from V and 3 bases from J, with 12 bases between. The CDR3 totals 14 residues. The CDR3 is CSVEGQGWDYGYTF. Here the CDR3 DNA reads TGCAGCGTTGAAGGGCAGGGGTGGGACTATGGCTACACCTTC.

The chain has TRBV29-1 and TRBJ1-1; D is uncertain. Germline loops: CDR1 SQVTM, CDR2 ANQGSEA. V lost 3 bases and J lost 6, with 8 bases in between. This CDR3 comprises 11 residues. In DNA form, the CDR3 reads TGCAGCGTTGAGTTCGGCGCTGAAGCTTTCTTT. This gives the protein CSVEFGAEAFF. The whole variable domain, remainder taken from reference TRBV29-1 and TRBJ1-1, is SAVISQKPSRDICQRGTSLTIQCQVDSQVTMMFWYRQQPGQSLTLIATANQGSEATYESGFVIDKFPISRPNLTFSTLTVSNMSPEDSSIYLCSVEFGAEAFFGQGTRLTVV.

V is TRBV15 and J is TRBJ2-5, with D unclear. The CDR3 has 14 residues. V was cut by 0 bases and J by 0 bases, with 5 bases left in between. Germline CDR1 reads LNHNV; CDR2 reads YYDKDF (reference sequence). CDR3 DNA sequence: TGTGCCACCAGCAGAGACCGTTACCAAGAGACCCAGTACTTC. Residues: CATSRDRYQETQYF.

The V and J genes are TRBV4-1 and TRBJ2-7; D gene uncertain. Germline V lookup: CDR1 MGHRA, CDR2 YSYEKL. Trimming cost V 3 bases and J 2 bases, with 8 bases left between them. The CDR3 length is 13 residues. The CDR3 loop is CASSHSTTYEQYF. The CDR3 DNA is TGCGCCAGCAGCCACAGCACCACCTACGAGCAGTACTTC.

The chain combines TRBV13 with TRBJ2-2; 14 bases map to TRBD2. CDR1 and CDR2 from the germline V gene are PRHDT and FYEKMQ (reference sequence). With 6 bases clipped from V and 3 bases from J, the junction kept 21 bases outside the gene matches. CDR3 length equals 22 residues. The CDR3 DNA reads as TGTGCCAGCAGAGCCAGCTCCGGGACTAGCGGGAGAGGGAGCGGGCACACCGGGGAGCTGTTTTTT. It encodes CASRASSGTSGRGSGHTGELFF.

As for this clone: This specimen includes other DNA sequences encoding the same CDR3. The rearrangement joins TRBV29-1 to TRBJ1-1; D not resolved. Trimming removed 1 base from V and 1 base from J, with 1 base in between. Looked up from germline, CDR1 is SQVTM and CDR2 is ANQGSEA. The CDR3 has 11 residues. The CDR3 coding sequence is TGCAGCGTTGAAGGGAACACTGAAGCTTTCTTT. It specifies CSVEGNTEAFF.

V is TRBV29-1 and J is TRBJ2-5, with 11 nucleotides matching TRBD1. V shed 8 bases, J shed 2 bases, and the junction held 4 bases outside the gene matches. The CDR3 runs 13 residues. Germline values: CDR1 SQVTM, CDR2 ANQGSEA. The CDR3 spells CSLRDRGQETQYF. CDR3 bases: TGCAGCCTCCGGGACAGGGGGCAAGAGACCCAGTACTTC.

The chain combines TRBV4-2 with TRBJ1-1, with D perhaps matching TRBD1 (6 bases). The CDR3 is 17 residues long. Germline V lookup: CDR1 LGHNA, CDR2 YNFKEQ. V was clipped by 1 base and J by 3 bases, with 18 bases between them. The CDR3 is CASSQGASGAQYTEAFF. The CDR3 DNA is TGTGCCAGCAGCCAAGGGGCGTCAGGGGCTCAGTACACTGAAGCTTTCTTT.